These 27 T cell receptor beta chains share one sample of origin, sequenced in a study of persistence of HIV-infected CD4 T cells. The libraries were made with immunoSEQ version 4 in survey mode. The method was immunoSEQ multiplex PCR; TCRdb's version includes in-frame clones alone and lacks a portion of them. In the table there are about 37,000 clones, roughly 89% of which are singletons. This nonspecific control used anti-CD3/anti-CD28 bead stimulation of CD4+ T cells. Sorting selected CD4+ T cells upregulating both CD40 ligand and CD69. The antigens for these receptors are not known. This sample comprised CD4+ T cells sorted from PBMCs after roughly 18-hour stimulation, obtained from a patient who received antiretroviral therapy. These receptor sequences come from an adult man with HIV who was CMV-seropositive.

Here the CDR3 DNA reads TGTGCCAGCAGTCCCCCGGGGGGAGGAAGAAGCAATCAGCCCCAGCATTTT. This encodes CASSPPGGGRSNQPQHF. This rearrangement joins TRBV28 to TRBJ1-5; D may be TRBD1 (5 bases). Germline V lookup: CDR1 MDHEN, CDR2 SYDVKM. Trimming left V 5 bases short and J 1 base short, with 18 bases between. The CDR3 runs 17 residues.

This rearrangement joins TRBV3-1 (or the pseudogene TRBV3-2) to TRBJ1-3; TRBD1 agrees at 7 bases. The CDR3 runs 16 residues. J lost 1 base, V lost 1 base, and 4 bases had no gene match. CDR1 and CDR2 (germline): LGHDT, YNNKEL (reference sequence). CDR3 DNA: TGTGCCAGCAGCCAAGGGACAGGAACTTCTGGAAACACCATATATTTT. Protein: CASSQGTGTSGNTIYF.

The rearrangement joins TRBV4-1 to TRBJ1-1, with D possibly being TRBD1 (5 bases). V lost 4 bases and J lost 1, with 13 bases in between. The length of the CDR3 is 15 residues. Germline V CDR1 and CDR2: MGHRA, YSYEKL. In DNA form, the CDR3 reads TGCGCCAGCAGCCCCCGGAGCCAGGGGAACACTGAAGCTTTCTTT. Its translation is CASSPRSQGNTEAFF.

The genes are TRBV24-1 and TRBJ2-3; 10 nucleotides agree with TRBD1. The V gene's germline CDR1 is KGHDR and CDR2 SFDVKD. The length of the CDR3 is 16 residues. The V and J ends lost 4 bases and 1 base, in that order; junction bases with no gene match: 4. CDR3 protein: CATSEAGTGGTDTQYF. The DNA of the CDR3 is TGTGCCACCAGTGAGGCCGGGACAGGGGGCACAGATACGCAGTATTTT.

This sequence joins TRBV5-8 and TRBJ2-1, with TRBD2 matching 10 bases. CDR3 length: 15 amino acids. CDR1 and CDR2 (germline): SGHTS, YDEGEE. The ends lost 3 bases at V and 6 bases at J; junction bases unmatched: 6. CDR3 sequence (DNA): TGTGCCAGCAGCTCTATTCTAGCGGGGGTCAATGAGCAGTTCTTC. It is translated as CASSSILAGVNEQFF. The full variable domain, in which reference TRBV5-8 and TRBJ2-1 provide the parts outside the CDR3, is EAGVTQSPTHLIKTRGQQATLRCSPISGHTSVYWYQQALGLGLQFLLWYDEGEERNRGNFPPRFSGRQFPNYSSELNVNALELEDSALYLCASSSILAGVNEQFFGPGTRLTVL.

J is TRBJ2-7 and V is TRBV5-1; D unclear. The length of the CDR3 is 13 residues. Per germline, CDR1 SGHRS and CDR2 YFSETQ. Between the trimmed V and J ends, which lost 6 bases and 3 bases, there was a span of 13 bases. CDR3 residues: CASNYGSNYEQYF. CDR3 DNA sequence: TGCGCCAGCAATTATGGGTCCAACTACGAGCAGTACTTC. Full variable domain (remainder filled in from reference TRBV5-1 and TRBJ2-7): KAGVTQTPRYLIKTRGQQVTLSCSPISGHRSVSWYQQTPGQGLQFLFEYFSETQRNKGNFPGRFSGRQFSNSRSEMNVSTLELGDSALYLCASNYGSNYEQYFGPGTRLTVT.

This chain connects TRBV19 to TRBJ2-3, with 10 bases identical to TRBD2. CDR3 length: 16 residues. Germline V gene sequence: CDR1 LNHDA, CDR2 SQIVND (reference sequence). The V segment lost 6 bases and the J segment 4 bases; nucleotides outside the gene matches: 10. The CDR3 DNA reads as TGTGCCAGTAGGAGTCTAGCGGGGGCAGTTTCAGATACGCAGTATTTT. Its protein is CASRSLAGAVSDTQYF.

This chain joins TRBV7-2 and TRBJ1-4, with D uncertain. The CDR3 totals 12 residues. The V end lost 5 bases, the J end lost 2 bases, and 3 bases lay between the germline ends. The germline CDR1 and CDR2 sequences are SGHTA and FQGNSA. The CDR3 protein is CASSLTNEKLFF. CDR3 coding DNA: TGTGCCAGCAGCCTTACTAATGAAAAACTGTTTTTT.

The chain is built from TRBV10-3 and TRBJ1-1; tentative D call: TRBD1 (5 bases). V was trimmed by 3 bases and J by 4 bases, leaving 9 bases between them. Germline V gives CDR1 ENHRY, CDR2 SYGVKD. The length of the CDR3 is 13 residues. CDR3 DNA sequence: TGTGCCATCAGTGACAGGGTAAGCACTGAAGCTTTCTTT. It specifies CAISDRVSTEAFF.

DNA of the CDR3: TGTGCCAGCAGTTACCCCGGGACAGGGGGCGACTATGGCTACACCTTC. This translates into CASSYPGTGGDYGYTF. The rearrangement links TRBV6-6 to TRBJ1-2; 12 nucleotides match TRBD1. The length of the CDR3 is 16 residues. The V and J ends lost 2 bases and 3 bases, in that order; junction bases with no gene match: 4. Germline-derived CDR1 and CDR2 are MNHNY and SVGAGI (reference sequence).

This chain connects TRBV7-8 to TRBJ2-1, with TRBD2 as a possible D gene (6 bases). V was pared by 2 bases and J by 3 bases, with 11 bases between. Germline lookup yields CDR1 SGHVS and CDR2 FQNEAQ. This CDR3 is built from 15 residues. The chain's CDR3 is CASSLRDSGYNEQFF. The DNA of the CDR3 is TGTGCCAGCAGCTTACGGGACTCTGGCTACAATGAGCAGTTCTTC.

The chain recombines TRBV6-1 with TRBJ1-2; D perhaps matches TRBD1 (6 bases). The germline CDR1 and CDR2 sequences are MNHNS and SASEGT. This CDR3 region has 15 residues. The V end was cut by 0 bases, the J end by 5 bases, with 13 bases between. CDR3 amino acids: CASSEAGATAYGYTF. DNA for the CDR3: TGTGCCAGCAGTGAAGCGGGGGCCACAGCGTATGGCTACACCTTC.

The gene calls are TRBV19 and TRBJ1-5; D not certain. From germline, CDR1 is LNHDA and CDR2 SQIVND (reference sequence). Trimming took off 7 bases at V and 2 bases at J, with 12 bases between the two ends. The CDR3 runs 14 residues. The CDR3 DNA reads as TGTGCCAGTACCCTGGGAGTCGGCAATCAGCCCCAGCATTTT. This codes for CASTLGVGNQPQHF.

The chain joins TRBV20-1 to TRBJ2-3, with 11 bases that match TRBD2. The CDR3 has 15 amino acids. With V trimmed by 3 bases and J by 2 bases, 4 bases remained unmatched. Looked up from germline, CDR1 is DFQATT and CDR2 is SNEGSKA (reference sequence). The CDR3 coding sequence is TGCAGTGCTAGTGGACTAGCGGGTTACACAGATACGCAGTATTTT. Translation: CSASGLAGYTDTQYF.

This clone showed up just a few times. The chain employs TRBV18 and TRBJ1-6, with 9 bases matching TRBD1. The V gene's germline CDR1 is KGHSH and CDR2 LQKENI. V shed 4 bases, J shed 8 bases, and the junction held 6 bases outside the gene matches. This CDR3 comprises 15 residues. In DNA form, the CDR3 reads TGTGCCAGCTCACTGGGACAGGGACGAGATTCACCCCTCCACTTT. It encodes CASSLGQGRDSPLHF.

DNA of the CDR3: TGCGCCAGCAGCCAAGGACTAGCGGGAGGGACCTATTTGCCGTCCTACAATGAGCAGTTCTTC. It specifies CASSQGLAGGTYLPSYNEQFF. The chain joins TRBV4-1 to TRBJ2-1; 14 bases align to TRBD2. V lost 1 base, J lost 1 base, and 12 bases stayed unmatched. Germline V lookup: CDR1 MGHRA, CDR2 YSYEKL. This CDR3 has 21 residues.

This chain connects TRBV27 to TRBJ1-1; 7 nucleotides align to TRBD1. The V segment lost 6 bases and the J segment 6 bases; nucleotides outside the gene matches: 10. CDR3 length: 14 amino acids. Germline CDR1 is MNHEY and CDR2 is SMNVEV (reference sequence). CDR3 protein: CASSLFTGVAEAFF. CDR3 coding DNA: TGTGCCAGCAGCCTATTTACAGGGGTCGCTGAAGCTTTCTTT.

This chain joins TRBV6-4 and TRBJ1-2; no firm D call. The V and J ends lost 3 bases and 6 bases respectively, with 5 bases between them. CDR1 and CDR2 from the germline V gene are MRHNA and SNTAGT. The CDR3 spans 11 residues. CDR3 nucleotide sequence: TGTGCCAGCAGTGATTTCAATGGCTACACCTTC. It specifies CASSDFNGYTF.

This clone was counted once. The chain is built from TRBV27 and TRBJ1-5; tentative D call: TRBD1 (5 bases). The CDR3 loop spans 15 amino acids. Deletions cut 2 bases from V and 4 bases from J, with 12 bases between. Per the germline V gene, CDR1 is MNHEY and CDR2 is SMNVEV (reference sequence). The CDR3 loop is CASSLTRGRNQPQHF. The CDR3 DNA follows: TGTGCCAGCAGTTTAACTAGGGGTAGGAATCAGCCCCAGCATTTT.

The DNA of the CDR3 is TGTGCCAGCAGACGACAGGGGGCGATGACTAATGAAAAACTGTTTTTT. As protein: CASRRQGAMTNEKLFF. The V gene is TRBV4-2, the J gene TRBJ1-4; 10 nucleotides agree with TRBD1. The CDR3 has 16 residues. Germline V gene lookup returns CDR1 LGHNA and CDR2 YNFKEQ. The ends lost 6 bases at V and 2 bases at J; junction bases unmatched: 6.

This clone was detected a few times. The CDR3 protein is CASSLRQGGTEAFF. CDR3 coding DNA: TGCGCCAGCAGCTTGAGGCAGGGGGGCACTGAAGCTTTCTTT. This chain uses TRBV5-1 with TRBJ1-1; 7 bases match TRBD1. J gave up 4 bases and V 1 base, and 4 bases lay outside the gene matches. The CDR3 has 14 residues. Germline assignment: CDR1 SGHRS and CDR2 YFSETQ.

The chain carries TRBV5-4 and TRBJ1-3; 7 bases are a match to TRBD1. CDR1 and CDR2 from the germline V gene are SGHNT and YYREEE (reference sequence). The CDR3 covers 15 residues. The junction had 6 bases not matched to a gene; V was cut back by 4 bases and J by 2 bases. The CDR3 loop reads CASSPQGQTGNTIYF. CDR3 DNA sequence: TGTGCCAGCAGCCCACAGGGACAGACTGGAAACACCATATATTTT.

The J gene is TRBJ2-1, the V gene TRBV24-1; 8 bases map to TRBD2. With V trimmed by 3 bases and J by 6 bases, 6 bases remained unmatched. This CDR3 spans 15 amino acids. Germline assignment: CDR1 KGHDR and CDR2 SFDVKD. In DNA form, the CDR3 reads TGTGCCACCAGTGATCCGGCTAGCGGGTTCAATGAGCAGTTCTTC. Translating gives CATSDPASGFNEQFF.

DNA of the CDR3: TGTGCCAGCAGTGAAGCCGTGTGGGGTCATTCAACCTACGAGCAGTACTTC. Its protein product is CASSEAVWGHSTYEQYF. The chain joins TRBV6-1 to TRBJ2-7; D is uncertain. Trimming stripped 0 bases from V and 2 bases from J, with 17 bases between. The CDR3 sequence is 17 residues long. Germline CDR1 MNHNS, CDR2 SASEGT.

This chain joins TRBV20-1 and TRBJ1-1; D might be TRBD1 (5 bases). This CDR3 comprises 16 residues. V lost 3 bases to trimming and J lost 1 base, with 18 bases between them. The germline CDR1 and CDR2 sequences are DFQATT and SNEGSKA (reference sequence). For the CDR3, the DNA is TGCAGTGCTAGTCGGGACCGATTTGCTCCGAACACTGAAGCTTTCTTT. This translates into CSASRDRFAPNTEAFF.

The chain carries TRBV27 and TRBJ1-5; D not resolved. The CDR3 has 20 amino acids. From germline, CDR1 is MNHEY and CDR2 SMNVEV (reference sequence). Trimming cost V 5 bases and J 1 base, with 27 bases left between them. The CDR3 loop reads CASSKLGSYSGDRSNQPQHF. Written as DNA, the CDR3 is TGTGCCAGCAGTAAACTAGGGAGCTATTCGGGAGATAGAAGCAATCAGCCCCAGCATTTT.

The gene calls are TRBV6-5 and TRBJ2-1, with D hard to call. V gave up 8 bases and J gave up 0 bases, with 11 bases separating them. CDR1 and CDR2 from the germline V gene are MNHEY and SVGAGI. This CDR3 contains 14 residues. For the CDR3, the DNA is TGTGCCAGCCTTCACCCGGGCTCCTACAATGAGCAGTTCTTC. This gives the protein CASLHPGSYNEQFF.